This T cell receptor beta chain is drawn from a study of cytomegalovirus exposure and HLA in healthy donors. Notes on the study in general: Highest at DRB1 and lowest at HLA-C, TCR association rates differed among HLA loci in a later analysis.

Only a few counts were recorded for this clone. The antigen is not known. Amplification used 60 Vbeta primers and 13 Jbeta primers. Profiling relied on immunoSEQ multiplex PCR, and the TCRdb table lists in-frame clones only, not all of them. The table records about 150,000 clones, around 65% of them present only once. The CDR3 is 16 amino acids. Germline V gene data show CDR1 as SGHTA and CDR2 as FQGNSA. The V end was cut by 5 bases, the J end by 1 base, with 15 bases between. The rearrangement joins TRBV7-2 to TRBJ1-5, with D possibly TRBD1 on 6 matching bases. The sequence came from a woman aged 55-69 years in good health and CMV-seronegative. Material for sequencing was PBMCs. CDR3 protein: CASSTQQGGSNQPQHF. CDR3 DNA: TGTGCCAGCAGCACCCAACAGGGTGGGAGCAATCAGCCCCAGCATTTT.